These 24 T cell receptor beta chains were sequenced from one sample in a study of molecular identifiers for immune sequencing clone quantification. Each CDR3 protein gets one entry after TCRdb re-called the PCR reads with MiXCR. The table lists over 300,000 distinct CDR3 sequences, roughly 24% of them singletons. Sequenced sample: naive CD8+ T cells from blood, with Jurkat cell RNA spiked in. This sample's subset: FACS-sorted CD8+CD4-CCR7+CD45RA+ naive T cells. These receptors all stem from a human donor in good health. Some libraries in this study had Jurkat cell RNA spiked in.

The CDR3, as DNA: TGTGCCTGGAGTGTAGGGGCACGGGGGGAGCCCCAGTACTTC. Protein sequence: CAWSVGARGEPQYF. This rearrangement joins TRBV30 to TRBJ2-5; TRBD2 agrees at 7 bases. V shed 0 bases and J 9 bases; nucleotides not matched to a gene: 10. The V gene's germline CDR1 is GTSNPN and CDR2 SVGIG (reference sequence). The CDR3 extends over 14 amino acids.

This clonotype was seen repeatedly, ten times or more. The rearrangement uses TRBV14 and TRBJ2-7; 7 nucleotides match TRBD1. V shed 3 bases and J 2 bases; nucleotides not matched to a gene: 4. Germline V gene lookup returns CDR1 SGHDN and CDR2 FVKESK. The CDR3 runs to 14 residues. The CDR3 sequence: CASSQTGMPYEQYF. The CDR3 DNA is TGTGCCAGCAGCCAGACAGGGATGCCCTACGAGCAGTACTTC.

Concerning this clonotype itself: Given a much more abundant clone one base away, this may be a read error. The chain uses TRBV20-1 and TRBJ1-5, with D uncertain. The CDR3 has 14 residues. Germline V gives CDR1 DFQATT, CDR2 SNEGSKA (reference sequence). CDR3 nucleotide sequence: TGCGGTGCTAACAGCAGAGATAGCAATCAGCCCCAGCATTTT. It specifies CGANSRDSNQPQHF.

This clonotype showed up just once. The chain recombines TRBV2 with TRBJ2-1, with 10 bases lining up with TRBD2. V gave up 11 bases and J gave up 9 bases; unmatched junction bases: 13. Germline V gives CDR1 SNHLY, CDR2 FYNNEI. The CDR3 consists of 14 residues. The CDR3 region is CAGTRLAGEAEQFF. CDR3 coding DNA: TGTGCCGGCACCCGCCTAGCGGGAGAGGCTGAGCAGTTCTTC.

The rearrangement joins TRBV29-1 to TRBJ2-1; 10 nucleotides line up with TRBD2. Per the germline V gene, CDR1 is SQVTM and CDR2 is ANQGSEA. The V gene end was trimmed by 7 bases and the J gene end by 7 bases; junction bases not matched to a gene: 7. CDR3 length: 13 residues. The CDR3 sequence: CSALLAGVNEQFF. The CDR3 nucleotides are TGCAGCGCGTTGCTAGCGGGAGTGAATGAGCAGTTCTTC.

To note about this clonotype: The conserved phenylalanine or tryptophan is not found at the CDR3 terminus, so this likely reflects a read error. This rearrangement joins TRBV12-3 or TRBV12-4 to TRBJ2-1; TRBD1 might be the D (6 bases). The CDR3 is 13 residues long. V lost 4 bases to trimming and J lost 4 bases, with 8 bases between them. The CDR3, as DNA: TGTGCCAGCAGTTCGACAGGATACAATGAGCAGTTCTTA. Translating it yields CASSSTGYNEQFL.

Details on this clonotype: A much larger clone lies one base from this, so it may be a read error. This rearrangement joins TRBV7-8 to TRBJ2-3; D is possibly TRBD2 (5 bases). Germline CDR1 and CDR2: SGHVS and FQNEAQ. The CDR3 consists of 14 residues. Trimming took 3 bases from V and 5 from J, leaving 12 bases between them. Here the CDR3 DNA reads TGTGCCAGCAGCTTTGGTCGAGGGATAGATACGCAGTATTTT. It is translated as CASSFGRGIDTQYF.

A remark on this clonotype: This could be a read error, since a much larger clone is one nucleotide away. The V call is TRBV20-1, the J call TRBJ2-7; 12 nucleotides agree with TRBD2. V trimming: 3 bases; J trimming: 6 bases; junction bases outside the gene matches: 9. Germline CDR1 and CDR2: DFQATT and SNEGSKA (reference sequence). The CDR3 has 15 residues. CDR3 in amino acids: CSARDQTSGRIEQYF. CDR3 coding DNA: TGCAGTGCTAGGGATCAGACTAGCGGGAGAATCGAGCAGTACTTC.

V and J are TRBV4-1 and TRBJ2-7; D is perhaps TRBD1 (6 bases). CDR1 MGHRA and CDR2 YSYEKL come from the germline V gene. This CDR3 contains 17 residues. Between the trimmed V and J ends, which lost 3 bases and 1 base, there was a span of 19 bases. CDR3: CASSQETGHGESYEQYF. CDR3 DNA: TGCGCCAGCAGCCAGGAGACAGGACATGGGGAATCCTACGAGCAGTACTTC.

With respect to this clonotype: A single base separates this from a much larger clone, so it may be a read error. This sequence joins TRBV28 and TRBJ1-4; no definite D call. Germline V gene data show CDR1 as MDHEN and CDR2 as SYDVKM. This CDR3 has 12 residues. The CDR3 DNA reads as TGTGCCGGCAGTTTACTTAATGAAAAACTGTTTTTT. It specifies CAGSLLNEKLFF.

In its sample, this clonotype was seen a few times. V is TRBV9 and J is TRBJ1-5; TRBD1 is a possible D gene (5 bases). The germline gives CDR1 SGDLS, CDR2 YYNGEE. Trimming cost V 4 bases and J 7 bases, with 15 bases left between them. CDR3 length: 14 residues. This CDR3 is CASSPTGDYQPQHF. CDR3 nucleotide sequence: TGTGCCAGCAGCCCCACCGGGGACTACCAGCCCCAGCATTTT.

This clonotype was seen only a few times. The chain is built from TRBV4-3 and TRBJ2-7; D gene uncertain. Looked up from germline, CDR1 is LGHNA and CDR2 is YSLEER. V lost 0 bases to trimming and J lost 1 base, with 10 bases between them. CDR3 length equals 15 residues. CDR3 sequence reads: CASSQDKSPSYEQYF. CDR3 DNA sequence: TGCGCCAGCAGCCAAGATAAGTCCCCGTCCTACGAGCAGTACTTC.

The rearrangement links TRBV13 to TRBJ1-1; no reliable D call. CDR3 length equals 14 residues. Germline CDR1 PRHDT, CDR2 FYEKMQ (reference sequence). With 4 bases removed from V and 1 base from J, the gap between germline ends came to 10 bases. The CDR3 spells CASSSILGNTEAFF. CDR3 DNA sequence: TGTGCCAGCAGCTCAATCTTGGGGAACACTGAAGCTTTCTTT.

A word on this clonotype: This sequence may be a read error, since a much larger clone differs from it by one base. This chain links TRBV5-3 with TRBJ2-7; D gene uncertain. TRBV5-3 is marked as an open reading frame, function uncertain. V was shortened by 8 bases and J by 0 bases, with 12 bases between the two germline ends. The CDR3 is made up of 13 amino acids. CDR3 residues: CASSPPGSYEQYF. DNA of the CDR3: TGTGCCAGCAGCCCTCCAGGCTCCTACGAGCAGTACTTC.

This clonotype was seen repeatedly, ten times or more. This chain joins TRBV27 and TRBJ1-4; a weak D match, TRBD1 (6 bases). V lost 5 bases and J lost 7, with 14 bases in between. The CDR3 has 14 residues. CDR1 is MNHEY, CDR2 SMNVEV, per germline (reference sequence). Written as DNA, the CDR3 is TGTGCCAGCAGTCCTCAGGGGCCCTTTGAAAAACTGTTTTTT. This codes for CASSPQGPFEKLFF.

This clonotype was detected ten times or more. The V and J genes are TRBV7-9 and TRBJ2-2, with D possibly TRBD1 on 6 matching bases. V gave up 3 bases and J gave up 0 bases, with 11 bases separating them. The CDR3 sequence is 16 residues long. CDR1 and CDR2 (germline): SEHNR, FQNEAQ (reference sequence). The CDR3 here is CASSFSGTTNTGELFF. The CDR3 DNA sequence: TGTGCCAGCAGCTTCTCCGGGACAACGAACACCGGGGAGCTGTTTTTT.

At least ten counts were recorded for this clonotype. This rearrangement joins TRBV5-5 to TRBJ2-7, with D perhaps matching TRBD1 or TRBD2 (5 bases each). The CDR3 is made up of 15 amino acids. With 7 bases removed from V and 0 bases from J, the gap between germline ends came to 17 bases. The germline gives CDR1 SGHKS, CDR2 YYEKEE (reference sequence). The CDR3 sequence is CASHPGTDSSYEQYF. CDR3 nucleotides: TGTGCCAGCCATCCTGGGACGGATAGCTCCTACGAGCAGTACTTC.

To note about this clonotype: Since no conserved phenylalanine or tryptophan closes the CDR3, a read error is the likely cause. CDR3 in amino acids: CASSLGQLNTEAFY. DNA of the CDR3: TGCGCCAGCAGCCTGGGACAGCTGAACACTGAAGCTTTCTAT. The V gene is TRBV4-1, the J gene TRBJ1-1; 7 nucleotides line up with TRBD1. The length of the CDR3 is 14 residues. V lost 4 bases, J lost 0 bases, and 2 bases stayed unmatched. The germline CDR1 and CDR2 sequences are MGHRA and YSYEKL.

This clonotype was seen a few times. This sequence joins TRBV28 and TRBJ2-5; TRBD2 agrees at 7 bases. The CDR3 has 14 amino acids. Germline loops: CDR1 MDHEN, CDR2 SYDVKM. The J segment lost 4 bases and the V segment lost 5 bases, leaving 7 bases of the junction unmatched. The CDR3 region is CASSLGLEGETQYF. CDR3 DNA sequence: TGTGCCAGCAGTCTCGGACTAGAGGGAGAGACCCAGTACTTC.

This clonotype was counted a few times. This chain connects TRBV2 to TRBJ1-1; possibly TRBD1 for D (6 bases). V lost 8 bases to trimming and J lost 3 bases, with 19 bases between them. Germline V CDR1 and CDR2: SNHLY, FYNNEI. The CDR3 consists of 15 residues. DNA of the CDR3: TGTGCCAGCCGGTTTAGGGGGGTGGAGGACACTGAAGCTTTCTTT. It is translated as CASRFRGVEDTEAFF. The whole variable domain, filled in from reference TRBV2 and TRBJ1-1, reads EPEVTQTPSHQVTQMGQEVILRCVPISNHLYFYWYRQILGQKVEFLVSFYNNEISEKSEIFDDQFSVERPDGSNFTLKIRSTKLEDSAMYFCASRFRGVEDTEAFFGQGTRLTVV.

Ten or more counts support this clonotype. The chain employs TRBV7-6 and TRBJ1-1; D is undetermined. This CDR3 contains 17 residues. Germline assignment: CDR1 SGHVS and CDR2 FNYEAQ. Trimming left V 5 bases short and J 1 base short, with 20 bases between. The CDR3 region has the DNA TGTGCCAGCAGCCCCACTTTATTGTGGGCCGAGAACACTGAAGCTTTCTTT. The encoded protein is CASSPTLLWAENTEAFF.

The table lists this clonotype with many counts. The rearrangement uses TRBV27 and TRBJ1-1, with a tentative D call TRBD1 (6 bases). Looked up from germline, CDR1 is MNHEY and CDR2 is SMNVEV (reference sequence). Trimming removed 2 bases at V and 0 bases at J, with 7 bases between. There are 14 residues in the CDR3. The CDR3 reads CASSLRTVNTEAFF. The CDR3 DNA reads TGTGCCAGCAGTTTAAGGACAGTGAACACTGAAGCTTTCTTT.

This chain connects TRBV12-5 to TRBJ1-3; D is unresolved. The germline CDR1 and CDR2 sequences are LGHNT and FRNRAP. The CDR3 runs to 14 residues. Trimming stripped 5 bases from V and 2 bases from J, with 10 bases between. The CDR3 region is CASGPTAAGNTIYF. The CDR3 coding sequence is TGTGCTAGTGGTCCAACAGCCGCTGGAAACACCATATATTTT.

The sample holds many counts of this clonotype. The chain uses TRBV7-9 and TRBJ1-2; D perhaps matches TRBD1 (6 bases). The CDR3 has 15 residues. The ends were cut back, 1 base at V and 2 bases at J, with 11 bases in the middle. Germline V lookup: CDR1 SEHNR, CDR2 FQNEAQ (reference sequence). CDR3 DNA: TGTGCCAGCAGCTTAGTACAGGGAAAAAACTATGGCTACACCTTC. Residues: CASSLVQGKNYGYTF.